This T cell receptor beta chain emerged from a study of T cell responses to AZD1222 COVID-19 vaccine. Per germline, CDR1 SGHVS and CDR2 FNYEAQ. The CDR3 is made up of 16 amino acids. Trimming cost V 5 bases and J 0 bases, with 17 bases left between them. The assay was immunoSEQ multiplex PCR, and TCRdb's table has in-frame clones only and misses some. The table has approximately 120,000 clones, approximately 93% seen once. In its sample, this clone was seen a few times. As yet, its antigen is unknown. Notes on the study in general: Spike-specific TCR depth and breadth grew after two AZD1222 doses.

The rearrangement links TRBV7-6 to TRBJ2-7; perhaps TRBD2 as D (5 bases). The material sequenced was peripheral blood, taken on day 0 of AZD1222 vaccination. This sequence originates from an adult in good health. This chain's CDR3 is CASSPRTGISSYEQYF. In DNA form, the CDR3 reads TGTGCCAGCAGCCCAAGGACCGGGATAAGCTCCTACGAGCAGTACTTC.